One sample yielded the 27 T cell receptor beta chains listed below, sequenced in a study of neurological immune-mediated disorders. TCRdb independently ran MiXCR on the 5' RACE reads; one entry per CDR3 protein. The table includes about 62,000 distinct CDR3 sequences, roughly 4.8% detected once. Sequencing input: PBMCs. Every receptor here comes from a woman in her 50s with multiple sclerosis.

The sample holds many counts of this clonotype. The chain is built from TRBV4-1 and TRBJ2-3; TRBD2 matches 10 bases. The CDR3 totals 16 residues. Trimming at V came to 1 base and at J to 5 bases, leaving 6 bases not matched to a gene. Germline-derived CDR1 and CDR2 are MGHRA and YSYEKL. The CDR3 region has the DNA TGCGCCAGCAGCCAAGTACTAGCGGGGCTGGGAGATACGCAGTATTTT. Protein product: CASSQVLAGLGDTQYF.

This clonotype came up a few times. The CDR3 DNA sequence: TGCAGTGTACACAGGGGGCTAGGCTACACCTTC. This translates into CSVHRGLGYTF. The J gene is TRBJ1-2, the V gene TRBV29-1; 9 nucleotides match TRBD1. This CDR3 spans 11 amino acids. Germline CDR1 SQVTM, CDR2 ANQGSEA.

This clonotype was found many times. The chain carries TRBV28 and TRBJ1-2, with 7 positions matching TRBD1. The CDR3 runs 13 residues. The V gene end was trimmed by 5 bases and the J gene end by 9 bases; junction bases not matched to a gene: 9. Germline-derived CDR1 and CDR2 are MDHEN and SYDVKM. This chain's CDR3 is CASSPRQGNSYTF. In DNA form, the CDR3 reads TGTGCCAGCAGTCCCCGACAGGGAAATAGCTACACCTTC.

This clonotype was seen many times. This chain uses TRBV20-1 with TRBJ2-2; TRBD2 might be the D (7 bases). Germline V gene data show CDR1 as DFQATT and CDR2 as SNEGSKA (reference sequence). This CDR3 has 16 amino acids. Trimming took off 2 bases at V and 5 bases at J, with 18 bases between the two ends. In DNA form, the CDR3 reads TGCAGTGCTAGACCATCTGGGAGGGGGTATACCGGGGAGCTGTTTTTT. Its translation: CSARPSGRGYTGELFF.

This clonotype was recorded at least ten times. The rearrangement links TRBV5-1 to TRBJ2-6; unclear D gene. Trimming pared 0 bases from V and 4 bases from J, leaving 20 bases between. Germline loops: CDR1 SGHRS, CDR2 YFSETQ. The CDR3 has 19 residues. The CDR3 sequence is CASSLAIRTGLVGANVLTF. In DNA, the CDR3 is TGCGCCAGCAGCTTGGCCATTCGGACGGGCCTGGTGGGGGCCAACGTCCTGACTTTC.

A word on this clonotype: At one end the junction does not follow the germline gene, possibly because of a read error. The rearrangement joins TRBV10-3 to TRBJ1-5; TRBD1 agrees at 7 bases. Germline lookup yields CDR1 ENHRY and CDR2 SYGVKD. This CDR3 region has 14 residues. The CDR3 region has the DNA TGTGCCATCAGTAGACAGGGCGGAAATCAGCCCCAGAATTTT. It specifies CAISRQGGNQPQNF.

This clonotype was found many times. The chain links TRBV12-3 or TRBV12-4 to TRBJ2-3, with D uncertain. V shed 0 bases and J shed 7 bases, with 14 bases lying between them. This CDR3 is 15 amino acids long. The CDR3 DNA reads TGTGCCAGCAGTTTAGCGGGGTACTCGATCAATACGCAGTATTTT. Residues: CASSLAGYSINTQYF.

This chain links TRBV28 with TRBJ2-2; TRBD2 agrees at 7 bases. Per the germline V gene, CDR1 is MDHEN and CDR2 is SYDVKM. J gave up 6 bases and V 7 bases, and 8 bases lay outside the gene matches. This CDR3 region has 14 residues. CDR3 in amino acids: CASMMGGCPGELFF. The CDR3 DNA reads as TGTGCCAGCATGATGGGGGGGTGTCCCGGGGAGCTGTTTTTT.

This clonotype was recorded a few times. The V call is TRBV5-1, the J call TRBJ2-1; unclear D gene. Trimming cost V 4 bases and J 10 bases, with 15 bases left between them. Germline V gene lookup returns CDR1 SGHRS and CDR2 YFSETQ. This CDR3 region has 13 residues. The CDR3 protein is CASSPTGVGEQFF. In nucleotides, the CDR3 is TGCGCCAGCAGCCCCACTGGGGTTGGGGAGCAGTTCTTC.

This clonotype was counted ten times or more. The chain employs TRBV6-2 or TRBV6-3 and TRBJ1-5; 7 bases map to TRBD1. Germline V gene sequence: CDR1 MNHEY, CDR2 SVGEGT. This CDR3 is 14 amino acids long. J lost 11 bases, V lost 6 bases, and 13 bases had no gene match. The DNA of the CDR3 is TGTGCCAGCAGGAAAGGGACAGCCGAATCGGCCCAGCATTTT. Protein sequence: CASRKGTAESAQHF.

This clonotype has a count of ten or more. The chain uses TRBV24-1 and TRBJ1-2, with D maybe TRBD1 (6 bases). Trimming left V 2 bases short and J 2 bases short, with 20 bases between. Germline CDR1 reads KGHDR; CDR2 reads SFDVKD. The CDR3 covers 18 residues. The CDR3 spells CATSDSFGGAHGNYGYTF. For the CDR3, the DNA is TGTGCCACCAGTGATTCCTTCGGGGGGGCCCATGGCAACTATGGCTACACCTTC.

The table lists this clonotype with many counts. V and J are TRBV5-8 and TRBJ2-1; 8 bases agree with TRBD2. Germline V gene lookup returns CDR1 SGHTS and CDR2 YDEGEE. Trimming removed 4 bases from V and 3 bases from J; junction bases left unmatched: 6. This CDR3 comprises 15 residues. This CDR3 reads CASSPYSGVYNEQFF. As DNA, the CDR3 is TGTGCCAGCAGCCCCTATAGCGGGGTCTACAATGAGCAGTTCTTC.

This clonotype was recorded a few times. CDR3: CASSLGAGAGETQYF. The CDR3 DNA reads TGTGCCAGCAGCCTTGGGGCGGGGGCCGGAGAGACCCAGTACTTC. The chain combines TRBV7-2 with TRBJ2-5; perhaps TRBD2 as D (7 bases). The CDR3 consists of 15 residues. Per the germline V gene, CDR1 is SGHTA and CDR2 is FQGNSA. The ends were cut back, 5 bases at V and 4 bases at J, with 17 bases in the middle. Full variable domain (remainder filled in from reference TRBV7-2 and TRBJ2-5): GAGVSQSPSNKVTEKGKDVELRCDPISGHTALYWYRQSLGQGLEFLIYFQGNSAPDKSGLPSDRFSAERTGGSVSTLTIQRTQQEDSAVYLCASSLGAGAGETQYFGPGTRLLVL.

This clonotype was seen ten or more times. The chain joins TRBV20-1 to TRBJ2-1; possibly TRBD2 for D (6 bases). This CDR3 is 14 amino acids long. V was clipped by 4 bases and J by 7 bases, with 17 bases between them. From germline, CDR1 is DFQATT and CDR2 SNEGSKA (reference sequence). In DNA form, the CDR3 reads TGCAGTGCTACAAGGAGCGGGCGTGGGAATGAGCAGTTCTTC. This sequence encodes CSATRSGRGNEQFF.

The table lists this clonotype with many counts. V and J are TRBV5-1 and TRBJ2-1, with TRBD2 as a possible D gene (6 bases). Germline values: CDR1 SGHRS, CDR2 YFSETQ. V was trimmed by 5 bases and J by 5 bases, leaving 11 bases between them. This CDR3 region has 13 residues. The CDR3 is CASRPGLDNEQFF. DNA of the CDR3: TGCGCCAGCAGGCCGGGACTCGACAATGAGCAGTTCTTC.

This clonotype was observed at least ten times. The chain uses TRBV7-2 and TRBJ1-1, with no clear D. V lost 1 base and J lost 8, with 8 bases in between. Germline-derived CDR1 and CDR2 are SGHTA and FQGNSA. The CDR3 is 12 amino acids. CDR3 amino acids: CASSLEAREAFF. The CDR3 DNA reads as TGTGCCAGCAGCTTAGAGGCTCGGGAAGCTTTCTTT.

By share, this clonotype counts as medium-sized. The CDR3 loop reads CSVEDTGEQFF. In DNA, the CDR3 is TGCAGCGTTGAAGATACAGGGGAGCAGTTCTTC. J is TRBJ2-1 and V is TRBV29-1, with a tentative D call TRBD1 (6 bases). In germline, CDR1 is SQVTM, CDR2 ANQGSEA. The CDR3 sequence is 11 residues long. V dropped 0 bases and J dropped 10 bases, with 7 bases sitting between them.

This clonotype was counted ten times or more. At one end the junction does not follow the germline gene, possibly because of a read error. V usage is TRBV5-5 and J usage is TRBJ1-2, with D tentatively TRBD1 (6 bases). The CDR3 spans 15 residues. The germline V gene has CDR1 SGHKS and CDR2 YYEKEE (reference sequence). CDR3 bases: TGTGTCAGCAGCTTGTGGGCAGGGGTGGACTATGGCTACACCTTC. Translating gives CVSSLWAGVDYGYTF.

As for this clonotype: A much bigger clone sits one base away, suggesting this may be a read error. J is TRBJ2-7 and V is TRBV11-2; 9 bases line up with TRBD2. Germline assignment: CDR1 SGHAT and CDR2 FQNNGV. The CDR3 loop spans 15 amino acids. CDR3 bases: TGTGCCAGCAGCCTTAGCGGGGGTAGCTCCTACGTGCAGTACGTC. As protein: CASSLSGGSSYVQYV.

V is TRBV18 and J is TRBJ1-6; D not resolved. The CDR3 is 15 residues long. With 3 bases removed from V and 7 bases from J, the gap between germline ends came to 13 bases. Germline CDR1 KGHSH, CDR2 LQKENI. CDR3 in amino acids: CASSPAAGTNSPLHF. The CDR3, as DNA: TGTGCCAGCTCACCCGCGGCAGGAACGAATTCACCCCTCCACTTT.

This clonotype was seen at least ten times. The V and J genes are TRBV27 and TRBJ1-2; TRBD1 agrees at 9 bases. CDR3 size: 15 residues. The V and J ends lost 4 bases and 2 bases, in that order; junction bases with no gene match: 5. From germline, CDR1 is MNHEY and CDR2 SMNVEV (reference sequence). The CDR3 spells CASSYTGGLNYGYTF. CDR3 DNA sequence: TGTGCCAGCAGTTATACAGGGGGCCTGAACTATGGCTACACCTTC.

This clonotype was seen a handful of times. This rearrangement joins TRBV6-1 to TRBJ2-7; D not resolved. CDR1 and CDR2 from the germline V gene are MNHNS and SASEGT. CDR3 length: 14 residues. V lost 2 bases and J 3 bases, leaving 11 bases between the germline ends. The CDR3: CASSERQSDYEQYV. CDR3 sequence (DNA): TGTGCCAGCAGTGAACGGCAGTCTGACTACGAGCAGTACGTC.

Many counts were recorded for this clonotype. The chain combines TRBV2 with TRBJ1-4; perhaps TRBD1 as D (5 bases). Germline CDR1 SNHLY, CDR2 FYNNEI. Between the trimmed V and J ends, which lost 2 bases and 11 bases, there was a span of 15 bases. This CDR3 comprises 14 residues. The CDR3 loop is CASSELGRERKLFF. The DNA of the CDR3 is TGTGCCAGCAGTGAATTGGGACGAGAGAGGAAACTGTTTTTT.

This clonotype was detected ten times or more. V is TRBV20-1 and J is TRBJ2-2; 7 bases align to TRBD1. In germline, CDR1 is DFQATT, CDR2 SNEGSKA (reference sequence). Trimming took 6 bases from V and 4 from J; bases not matched to a gene: 11. CDR3 size: 15 residues. The CDR3: CSALGGQRGTGELFF. The CDR3 DNA sequence: TGCAGTGCCCTAGGGGGACAGAGAGGCACCGGGGAGCTGTTTTTT.

This clonotype was counted ten times or more. The DNA for the CDR3 is TGCAGCGTTGATAGAATTGGGGAGCTGTTTTTT. Translation: CSVDRIGELFF. V gene TRBV29-1 combines with J gene TRBJ2-2; D remains unclear. Germline CDR1 is SQVTM and CDR2 is ANQGSEA. Trimming removed 3 bases at V and 8 bases at J, with 7 bases between. The length of the CDR3 is 11 residues.

In this sample, this clonotype is medium-sized. The gene calls are TRBV4-1 and TRBJ1-2; D unresolved. Germline V gene lookup returns CDR1 MGHRA and CDR2 YSYEKL. V was clipped by 4 bases and J by 5 bases, with 17 bases between them. The CDR3 totals 15 residues. CDR3 nucleotides: TGCGCCAGCAGCCTACGATGGGCCTTCGGGTATGGCTACACCTTC. Its protein is CASSLRWAFGYGYTF.

This clonotype came up many times. The CDR3 DNA sequence: TGTGCCAGCAGTGAGAGGTGGGGGAGCACAGATACGCAGTATTTT. Encoded protein: CASSERWGSTDTQYF. This chain uses TRBV25-1 with TRBJ2-3, with D possibly being TRBD1 or TRBD2 (5 bases each). V was trimmed by 3 bases and J by 0 bases, leaving 10 bases between them. CDR1 and CDR2 (germline): MGHDK, SYGVNS. The CDR3 sequence is 15 residues long. Full variable domain (rest looked up from reference TRBV25-1 and TRBJ2-3): EADIYQTPRYLVIGTGKKITLECSQTMGHDKMYWYQQDPGMELHLIHYSYGVNSTEKGDLSSESTVSRIRTEHFPLTLESARPSHTSQYLCASSERWGSTDTQYFGPGTRLTVL.